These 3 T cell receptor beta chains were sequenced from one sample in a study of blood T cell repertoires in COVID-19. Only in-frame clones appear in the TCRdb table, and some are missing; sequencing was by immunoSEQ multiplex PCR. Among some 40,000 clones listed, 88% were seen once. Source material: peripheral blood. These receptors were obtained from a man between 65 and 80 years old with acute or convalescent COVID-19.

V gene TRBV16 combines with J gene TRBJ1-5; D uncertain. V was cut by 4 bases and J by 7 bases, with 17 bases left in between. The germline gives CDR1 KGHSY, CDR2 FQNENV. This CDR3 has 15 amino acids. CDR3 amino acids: CASSRQSGGDQPQHF. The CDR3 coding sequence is TGTGCCAGCAGCCGCCAATCTGGAGGAGACCAGCCCCAGCATTTT. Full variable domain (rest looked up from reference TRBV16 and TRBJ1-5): GEEVAQTPKHLVRGEGQKAKLYCAPIKGHSYVFWYQQVLKNEFKFLISFQNENVFDETGMPKERFSAKCLPNSPCSLEIQATKLEDSAVYFCASSRQSGGDQPQHFGDGTRLSIL.

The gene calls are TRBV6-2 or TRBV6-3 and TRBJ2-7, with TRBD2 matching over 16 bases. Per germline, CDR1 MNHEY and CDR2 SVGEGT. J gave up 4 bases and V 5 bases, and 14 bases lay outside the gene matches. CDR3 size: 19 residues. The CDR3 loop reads CASSPPPGLAGGLTYEQYF. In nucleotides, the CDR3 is TGTGCCAGCAGTCCCCCCCCGGGACTAGCGGGAGGGTTGACGTACGAGCAGTACTTC.

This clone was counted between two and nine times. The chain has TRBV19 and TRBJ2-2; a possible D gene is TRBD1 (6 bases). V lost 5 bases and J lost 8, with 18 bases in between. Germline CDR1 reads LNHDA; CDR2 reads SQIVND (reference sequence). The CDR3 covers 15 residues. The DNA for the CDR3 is TGTGCCAGTAGTTTAAACAGGGATCATGCAGGGGAGCTGTTTTTT. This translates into CASSLNRDHAGELFF.